This TCR beta chain appears in the sequencing data of a study of blood T cell repertoires in COVID-19. Study-wide background: Both acute and convalescent COVID-19 samples were obtained from the United States, Italy and Spain.

The authors' processing: Reference gene primer amplification in the assay estimated nucleated cell counts. Using immunoSEQ multiplex PCR, the repertoire was profiled, and TCRdb retains in-frame clones only, with some absent. That table is the source of V, J and clone size, and D and trimming were worked out from the DNA. The table lists 150,000 to 200,000 clones, around 90% of them singletons. The CDR3 loop spans 15 amino acids. Germline V gene data show CDR1 as MGHDK and CDR2 as SYGVNS. The V and J ends lost 0 bases and 6 bases respectively, with 11 bases between them. This clone has a handful of counts.

This TCR was recovered from a man aged 55 to 70 with acute or convalescent COVID-19. The gene calls are TRBV25-1 and TRBJ2-2; D call uncertain. Material for sequencing was peripheral blood. The CDR3 loop reads CASSEYGQTSGELFF. The DNA of the CDR3 is TGTGCCAGCAGTGAATATGGGCAGACCTCCGGGGAGCTGTTTTTT.